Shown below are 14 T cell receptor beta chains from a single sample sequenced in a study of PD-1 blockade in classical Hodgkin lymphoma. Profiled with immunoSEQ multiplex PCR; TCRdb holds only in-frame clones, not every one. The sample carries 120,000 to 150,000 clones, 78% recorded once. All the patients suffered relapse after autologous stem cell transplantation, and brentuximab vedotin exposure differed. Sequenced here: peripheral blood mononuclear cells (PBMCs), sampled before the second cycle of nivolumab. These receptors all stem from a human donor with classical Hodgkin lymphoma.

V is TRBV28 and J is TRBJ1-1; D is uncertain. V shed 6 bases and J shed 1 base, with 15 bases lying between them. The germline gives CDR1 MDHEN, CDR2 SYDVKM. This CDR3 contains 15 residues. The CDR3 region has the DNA TGTGCCAGCAGCCCCAACCCTCTTCCGAACACTGAAGCTTTCTTT. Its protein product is CASSPNPLPNTEAFF.

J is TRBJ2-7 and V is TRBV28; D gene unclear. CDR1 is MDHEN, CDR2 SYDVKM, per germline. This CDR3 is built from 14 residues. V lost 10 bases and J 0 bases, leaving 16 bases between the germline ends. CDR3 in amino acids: CATEDGFSSYEQYF. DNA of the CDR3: TGTGCCACCGAGGACGGTTTCAGCTCCTACGAGCAGTACTTC.

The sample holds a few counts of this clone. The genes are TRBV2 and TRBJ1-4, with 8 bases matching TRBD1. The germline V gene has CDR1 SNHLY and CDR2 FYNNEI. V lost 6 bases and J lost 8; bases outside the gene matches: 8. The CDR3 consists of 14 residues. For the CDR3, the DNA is TGTGCCAGCAGGGCAGGGGGCTCGGAGGAAAAACTGTTTTTT. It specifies CASRAGGSEEKLFF.

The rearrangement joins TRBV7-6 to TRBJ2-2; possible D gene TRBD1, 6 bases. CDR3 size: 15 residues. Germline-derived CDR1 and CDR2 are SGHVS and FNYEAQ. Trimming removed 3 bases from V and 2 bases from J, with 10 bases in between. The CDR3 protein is CASSLPGHNTGELFF. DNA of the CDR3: TGTGCCAGCAGCTTGCCGGGACACAACACCGGGGAGCTGTTTTTT.

The CDR3 loop is CASSLDRGLSTEAFF. In DNA form, the CDR3 reads TGTGCCAGCAGTTTAGACAGGGGGCTGAGTACTGAAGCTTTCTTT. The rearrangement uses TRBV28 and TRBJ1-1; 10 bases are shared with TRBD1. The CDR3 runs 15 residues. J was trimmed by 5 bases and V by 2 bases; bases with no gene match: 5. CDR1 and CDR2 (germline): MDHEN, SYDVKM.

Written as DNA, the CDR3 is TGTGCCAGCAGCCGACAGGCGAACACCGGGGAGCTGTTTTTT. Its protein is CASSRQANTGELFF. J is TRBJ2-2 and V is TRBV7-9, with D maybe TRBD1 (6 bases). The V end lost 5 bases, the J end lost 0 bases, and 7 bases lay between the germline ends. The germline CDR1 and CDR2 sequences are SEHNR and FQNEAQ (reference sequence). The CDR3 sequence is 14 residues long.

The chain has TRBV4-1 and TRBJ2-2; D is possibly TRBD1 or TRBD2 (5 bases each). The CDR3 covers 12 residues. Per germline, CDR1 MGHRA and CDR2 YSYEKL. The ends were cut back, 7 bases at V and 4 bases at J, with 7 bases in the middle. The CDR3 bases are TGCGCCAGCACGGGGCTCACCGGGGAGCTGTTTTTT. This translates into CASTGLTGELFF.

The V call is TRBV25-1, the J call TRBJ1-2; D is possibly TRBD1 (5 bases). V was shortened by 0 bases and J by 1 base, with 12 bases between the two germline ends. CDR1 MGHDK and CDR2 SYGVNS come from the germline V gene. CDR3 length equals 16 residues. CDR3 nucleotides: TGTGCCAGCAGTGAATATCGTGACAGCAATAACTATGGCTACACCTTC. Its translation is CASSEYRDSNNYGYTF.

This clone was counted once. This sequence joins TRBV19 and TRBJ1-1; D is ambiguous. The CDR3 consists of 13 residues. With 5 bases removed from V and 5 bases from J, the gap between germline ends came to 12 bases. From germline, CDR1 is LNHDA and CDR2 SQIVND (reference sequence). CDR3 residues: CASSPGLNTEAFF. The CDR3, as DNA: TGTGCCAGTAGTCCGGGCCTCAATACTGAAGCTTTCTTT. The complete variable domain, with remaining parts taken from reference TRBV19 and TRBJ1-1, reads DGGITQSPKYLFRKEGQNVTLSCEQNLNHDAMYWYRQDPGQGLRLIYYSQIVNDFQKGDIAEGYSVSREKKESFPLTVTSAQKNPTAFYLCASSPGLNTEAFFGQGTRLTVV.

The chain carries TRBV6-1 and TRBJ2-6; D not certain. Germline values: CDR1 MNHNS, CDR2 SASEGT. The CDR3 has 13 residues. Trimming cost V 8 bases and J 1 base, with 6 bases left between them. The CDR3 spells CASLPSGANVLTF. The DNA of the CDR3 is TGTGCCAGCCTTCCATCTGGGGCCAACGTCCTGACTTTC.

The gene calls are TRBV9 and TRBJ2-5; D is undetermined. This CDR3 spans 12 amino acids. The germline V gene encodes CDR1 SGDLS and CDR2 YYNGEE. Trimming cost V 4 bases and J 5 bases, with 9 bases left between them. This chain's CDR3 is CASSPAGETQYF. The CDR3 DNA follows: TGTGCCAGCAGCCCCGCAGGCGAGACCCAGTACTTC.

The CDR3 DNA follows: TGTGCCTGGAGTCCACTGGACGGTATAGCTTACGAGCAGTACTTC. Protein sequence: CAWSPLDGIAYEQYF. V is TRBV30 and J is TRBJ2-7; D is uncertain. The CDR3 has 15 residues. Germline CDR1 GTSNPN, CDR2 SVGIG (reference sequence). V lost 2 bases, J lost 4 bases, and 18 bases lay in between.

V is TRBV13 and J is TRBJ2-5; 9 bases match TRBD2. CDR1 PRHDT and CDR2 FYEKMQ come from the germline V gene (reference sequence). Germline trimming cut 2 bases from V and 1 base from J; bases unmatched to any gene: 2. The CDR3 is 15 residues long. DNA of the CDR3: TGTGCCAGCAGCTTACGACTAGCGGTCCAAGAGACCCAGTACTTC. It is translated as CASSLRLAVQETQYF.

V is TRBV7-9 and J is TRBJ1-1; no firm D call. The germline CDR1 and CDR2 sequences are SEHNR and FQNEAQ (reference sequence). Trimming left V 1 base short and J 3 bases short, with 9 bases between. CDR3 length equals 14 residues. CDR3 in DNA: TGTGCCAGCAGCTTAGTACAGACGGACACTGAAGCTTTCTTT. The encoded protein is CASSLVQTDTEAFF.